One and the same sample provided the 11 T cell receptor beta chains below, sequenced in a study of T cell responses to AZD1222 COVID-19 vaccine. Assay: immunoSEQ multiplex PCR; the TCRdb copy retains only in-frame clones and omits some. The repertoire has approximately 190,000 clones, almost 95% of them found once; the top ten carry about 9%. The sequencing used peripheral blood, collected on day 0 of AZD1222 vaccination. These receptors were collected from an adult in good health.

CDR3 nucleotide sequence: TGTGCCAGCAGTCTAAGGACAGGGCCAAACACTGAAGCTTTCTTT. It is translated as CASSLRTGPNTEAFF. The rearrangement uses TRBV28 and TRBJ1-1, with 8 bases aligning to TRBD1. Germline V CDR1 and CDR2: MDHEN, SYDVKM. The ends lost 5 bases at V and 2 bases at J; junction bases unmatched: 7. The CDR3 has 15 amino acids. The variable domain in full, with the rest retrieved from reference TRBV28 and TRBJ1-1, is DVKVTQSSRYLVKRTGEKVFLECVQDMDHENMFWYRQDPGLGLRLIYFSYDVKMKEKGDIPEGYSVSREKKERFSLILESASTNQTSMYLCASSLRTGPNTEAFFGQGTRLTVV.

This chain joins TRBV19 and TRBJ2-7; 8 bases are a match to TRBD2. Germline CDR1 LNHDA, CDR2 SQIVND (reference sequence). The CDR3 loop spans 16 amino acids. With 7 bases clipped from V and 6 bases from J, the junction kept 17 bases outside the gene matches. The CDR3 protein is CASTSTPGGDPLEQYF. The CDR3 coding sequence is TGTGCCAGTACCAGTACCCCGGGGGGGGATCCCCTCGAGCAGTACTTC. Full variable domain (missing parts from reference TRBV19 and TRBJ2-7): DGGITQSPKYLFRKEGQNVTLSCEQNLNHDAMYWYRQDPGQGLRLIYYSQIVNDFQKGDIAEGYSVSREKKESFPLTVTSAQKNPTAFYLCASTSTPGGDPLEQYFGPGTRLTVT.

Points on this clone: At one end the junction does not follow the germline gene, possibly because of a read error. The chain's CDR3 is CASSLLRGSPLHF. Written as DNA, the CDR3 is TGTGCTAGCAGCTTACTAAGGGGGTCACCCCTCCACTTT. The chain joins TRBV7-7 to TRBJ1-6; D is perhaps TRBD1 (6 bases). From germline, CDR1 is SSHAT and CDR2 FNYEAQ (reference sequence). The CDR3 runs to 13 residues.

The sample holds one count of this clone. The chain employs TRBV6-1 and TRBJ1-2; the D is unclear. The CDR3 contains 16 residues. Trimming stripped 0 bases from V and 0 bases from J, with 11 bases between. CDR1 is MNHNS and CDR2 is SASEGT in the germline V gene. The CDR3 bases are TGTGCCAGCAGTGAAGCCCCGCTGGGAGCTAACTATGGCTACACCTTC. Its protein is CASSEAPLGANYGYTF.

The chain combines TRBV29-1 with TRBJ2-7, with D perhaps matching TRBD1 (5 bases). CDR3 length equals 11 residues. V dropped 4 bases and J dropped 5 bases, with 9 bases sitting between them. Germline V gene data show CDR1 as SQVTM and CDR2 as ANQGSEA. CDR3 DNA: TGCAGCGTTGGATGGGGCGACGAGCAGTACTTC. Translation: CSVGWGDEQYF.

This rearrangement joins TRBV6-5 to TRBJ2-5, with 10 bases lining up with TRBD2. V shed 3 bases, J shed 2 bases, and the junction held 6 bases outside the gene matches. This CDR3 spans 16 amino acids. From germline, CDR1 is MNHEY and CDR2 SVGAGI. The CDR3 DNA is TGTGCCAGCAGTTATCGAAGCGGGAGGGAACAAGAGACCCAGTACTTC. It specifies CASSYRSGREQETQYF.

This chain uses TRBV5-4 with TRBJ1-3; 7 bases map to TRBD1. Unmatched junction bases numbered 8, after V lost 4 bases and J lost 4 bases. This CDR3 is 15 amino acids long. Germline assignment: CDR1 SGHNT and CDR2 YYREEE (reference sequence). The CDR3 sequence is CASSATGLVGNTIYF. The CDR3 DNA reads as TGTGCCAGCAGCGCGACAGGGCTAGTCGGAAACACCATATATTTT.

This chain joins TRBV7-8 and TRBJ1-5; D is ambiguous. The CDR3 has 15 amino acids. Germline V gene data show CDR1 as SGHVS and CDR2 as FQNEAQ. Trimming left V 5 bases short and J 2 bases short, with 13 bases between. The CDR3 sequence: CASSQGTAGNQPQHF. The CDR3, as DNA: TGTGCCAGCAGCCAAGGTACCGCCGGCAATCAGCCCCAGCATTTT.

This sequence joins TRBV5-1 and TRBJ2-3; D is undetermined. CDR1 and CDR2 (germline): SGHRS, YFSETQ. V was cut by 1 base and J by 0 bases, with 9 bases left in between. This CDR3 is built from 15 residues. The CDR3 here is CASSLSRSSTDTQYF. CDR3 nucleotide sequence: TGCGCCAGCAGCTTGAGCCGGTCTAGCACAGATACGCAGTATTTT.

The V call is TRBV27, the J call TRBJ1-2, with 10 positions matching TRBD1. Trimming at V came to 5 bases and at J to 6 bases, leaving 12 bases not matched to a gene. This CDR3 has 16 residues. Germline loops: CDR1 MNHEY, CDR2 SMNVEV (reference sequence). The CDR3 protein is CASSTIDRGREHGYTF. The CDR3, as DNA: TGTGCCAGCAGTACGATCGACAGGGGGCGGGAGCATGGCTACACCTTC.

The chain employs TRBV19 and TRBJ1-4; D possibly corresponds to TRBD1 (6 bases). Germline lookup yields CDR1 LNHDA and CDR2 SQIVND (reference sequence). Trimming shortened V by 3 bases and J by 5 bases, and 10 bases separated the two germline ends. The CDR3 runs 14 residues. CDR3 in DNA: TGTGCCAGTAGTATCTGGGGGACAAATGAAAAACTGTTTTTT. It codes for CASSIWGTNEKLFF.